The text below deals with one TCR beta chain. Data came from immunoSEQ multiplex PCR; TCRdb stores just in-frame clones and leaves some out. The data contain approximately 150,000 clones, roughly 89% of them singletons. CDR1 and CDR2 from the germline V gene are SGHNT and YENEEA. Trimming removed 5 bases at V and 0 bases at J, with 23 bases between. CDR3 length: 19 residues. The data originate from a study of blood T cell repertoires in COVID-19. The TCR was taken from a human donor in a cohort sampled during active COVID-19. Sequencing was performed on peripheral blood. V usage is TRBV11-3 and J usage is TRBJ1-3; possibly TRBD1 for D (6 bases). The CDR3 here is CASSLGGGGRANSGNTIYF. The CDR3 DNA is TGTGCCAGCAGCCTAGGGGGGGGAGGCAGGGCGAACTCTGGAAACACCATATATTTT.